The source of this T cell receptor beta chain is a study of blood T cell repertoires in COVID-19. The repertoire was sequenced with immunoSEQ multiplex PCR; TCRdb's copy has only in-frame clones and lacks some. Among just under 300,000 clones, around nine tenths were seen once, and the ten largest hold over 1%. The sequencing sample was made of peripheral blood. The sequence derives from an older man with acute or convalescent COVID-19.

The CDR3 reads CASSLVTGEQFF. In nucleotides, the CDR3 is TGTGCCAGCAGCTTGGTAACAGGCGAGCAGTTCTTC. The gene calls are TRBV5-6 and TRBJ2-1, with D possibly being TRBD1 (5 bases). The V and J ends lost 0 bases and 10 bases respectively, with 8 bases between them. CDR3 length equals 12 residues. CDR1 is SGHDT, CDR2 YYEEEE, per germline.